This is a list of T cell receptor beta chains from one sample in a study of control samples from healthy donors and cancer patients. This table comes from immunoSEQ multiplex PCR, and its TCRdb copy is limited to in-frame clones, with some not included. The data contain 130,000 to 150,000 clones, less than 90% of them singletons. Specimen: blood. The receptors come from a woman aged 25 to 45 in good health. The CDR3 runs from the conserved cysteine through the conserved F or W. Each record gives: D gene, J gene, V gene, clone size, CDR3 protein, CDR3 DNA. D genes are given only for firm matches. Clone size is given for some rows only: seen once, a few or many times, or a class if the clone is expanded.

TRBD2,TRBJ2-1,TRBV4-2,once,CASSQEGTSGTSRSYNEQFF,TGTGCCAGCAGCCAAGAAGGGACTAGCGGGACCTCGAGGTCCTACAATGAGCAGTTCTTC
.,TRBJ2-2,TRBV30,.,CAWSGNTGELFF,TGTGCCTGGAGCGGGAACACCGGGGAGCTGTTTTTT
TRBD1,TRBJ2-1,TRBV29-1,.,CSVTGQGHYDEQFF,TGCAGCGTTACCGGACAGGGACACTATGATGAGCAGTTCTTC
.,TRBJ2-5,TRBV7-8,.,CASSLAGQQETQYF,TGTGCCAGCAGCTTAGCAGGACAGCAAGAGACCCAGTACTTC
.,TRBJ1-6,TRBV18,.,CASSQWGGRDSPLHF,TGTGCCAGCTCTCAATGGGGAGGACGTGATTCACCCCTCCACTTT
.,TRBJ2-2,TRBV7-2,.,CASRKSGALMNTGELFF,TGTGCCAGCAGGAAGTCAGGGGCCCTTATGAACACCGGGGAGCTGTTTTTT
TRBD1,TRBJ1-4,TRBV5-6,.,CASSPDRVRGEKLFF,TGTGCCAGCAGCCCTGACAGGGTCAGGGGTGAAAAACTGTTTTTT
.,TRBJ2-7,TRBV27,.,CASSPHRAVLSYEQYF,TGTGCCAGCAGTCCCCACAGGGCAGTGTTATCCTACGAGCAGTACTTC
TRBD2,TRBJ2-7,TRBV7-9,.,CASSLVAGPYEQYF,TGTGCCAGCAGCTTGGTAGCGGGGCCCTACGAGCAGTACTTC
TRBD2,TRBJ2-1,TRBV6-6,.,CASLQRGNEQFF,TGTGCCAGCCTTCAGCGGGGTAATGAGCAGTTCTTC
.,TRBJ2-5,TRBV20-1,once,CSSQDRETQYF,TGCAGTTCCCAGGATCGAGAGACCCAGTACTTC
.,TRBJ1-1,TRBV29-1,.,CSVTRGANTEAFF,TGCAGCGTCACCAGGGGCGCAAACACTGAAGCTTTCTTT
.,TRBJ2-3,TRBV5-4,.,CASSLRREDTQYF,TGTGCCAGCAGCTTGAGGAGGGAAGATACGCAGTATTTT
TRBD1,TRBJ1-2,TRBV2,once,CASVTDRVSDYGYTF,TGTGCCAGCGTCACGGACAGGGTCTCGGACTATGGCTACACCTTC
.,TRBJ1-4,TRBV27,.,CASRLTGLGEKLFF,TGTGCCAGCAGATTGACGGGCCTGGGGGAAAAACTGTTTTTT
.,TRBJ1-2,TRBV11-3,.,CASSQDPSYGYTF,TGTGCCAGCAGCCAAGACCCTAGCTATGGCTACACCTTC
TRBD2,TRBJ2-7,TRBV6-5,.,CASNIAGGPFHEQYF,TGTGCCAGCAATATAGCGGGAGGGCCATTCCACGAGCAGTACTTC
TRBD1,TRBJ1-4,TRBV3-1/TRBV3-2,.,CASSTPRTGRAEKLFF,TGTGCCAGCAGCACTCCGCGGACAGGGCGGGCTGAAAAACTGTTTTTT
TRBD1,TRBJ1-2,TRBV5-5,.,CASSLQRQGVGGYTF,TGTGCCAGCAGCTTGCAGAGACAGGGGGTCGGCGGCTACACCTTC
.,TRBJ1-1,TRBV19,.,CASSITNTEAFF,TGTGCCAGTAGTATCACGAACACTGAAGCTTTCTTT
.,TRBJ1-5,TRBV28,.,CASDLQPQHF,TGTGCCAGCGATCTTCAGCCCCAGCATTTT
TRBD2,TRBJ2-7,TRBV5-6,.,CASSLAGTSLYEQYF,TGTGCCAGCAGCTTGGCCGGGACTAGCCTCTACGAGCAGTACTTC
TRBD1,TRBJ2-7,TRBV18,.,CASSPLGTGGEGEQYF,TGTGCCAGCTCACCACTAGGGACAGGGGGCGAGGGCGAGCAGTACTTC
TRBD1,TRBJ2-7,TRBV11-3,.,CASSPQPTGDEQYF,TGTGCCAGCAGCCCGCAACCAACAGGGGACGAGCAGTACTTC
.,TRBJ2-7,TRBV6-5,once,CASSYQFSASYEQYF,TGTGCCAGCAGTTACCAGTTCAGCGCATCCTACGAGCAGTACTTC
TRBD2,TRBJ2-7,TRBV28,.,CASGLAGPYEQYF,TGTGCCAGCGGACTAGCGGGACCGTACGAGCAGTACTTC
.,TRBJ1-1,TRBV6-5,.,CASIFTGRAITEAFF,TGTGCCAGTATCTTCACAGGGCGGGCGATCACTGAAGCTTTCTTT
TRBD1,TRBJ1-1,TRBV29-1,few,CSGQRDRNTEAFF,TGCAGCGGCCAACGGGACAGGAACACTGAAGCTTTCTTT
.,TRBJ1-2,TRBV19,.,CASSMSGLGTSNYGYTF,TGTGCCAGTAGTATGTCGGGGTTGGGCACCTCTAACTATGGCTACACCTTC
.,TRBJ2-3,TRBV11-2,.,CASSLAGEDTQYF,TGTGCCAGCAGCTTAGCGGGGGAAGATACGCAGTATTTT
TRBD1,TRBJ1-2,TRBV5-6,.,CASSLVDRGPNYGYTF,TGTGCCAGCAGCTTGGTGGACAGGGGGCCTAACTATGGCTACACCTTC
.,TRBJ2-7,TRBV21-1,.,CASSFPYEQYF,TGTGCCAGCAGCTTCCCCTACGAGCAGTACTTC
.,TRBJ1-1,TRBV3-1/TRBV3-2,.,CASSLQRNTEAFF,TGTGCCAGCAGCCTTCAGAGGAACACTGAAGCTTTCTTT
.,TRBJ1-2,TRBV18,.,CASSPAGGINYGYTF,TGTGCCAGCTCACCCGCAGGCGGGATTAACTATGGCTACACCTTC
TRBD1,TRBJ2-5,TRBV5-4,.,CASQSGGEQTQYF,TGTGCCAGCCAGTCAGGGGGCGAACAGACCCAGTACTTC
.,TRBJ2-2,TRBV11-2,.,CASSPHGELFF,TGTGCCAGCAGTCCTCACGGGGAGCTGTTTTTT
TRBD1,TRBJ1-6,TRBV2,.,CASILEGGGKNSPLHF,TGTGCCAGCATACTTGAGGGAGGGGGCAAAAATTCACCCCTCCACTTT
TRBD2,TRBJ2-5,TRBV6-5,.,CAGGDGEETQYF,TGTGCCGGGGGGGACGGCGAAGAGACCCAGTACTTC
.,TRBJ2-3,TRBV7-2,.,CASSLAGGPTDTQYF,TGTGCCAGCAGCTTAGCTGGAGGACCCACAGATACGCAGTATTTT
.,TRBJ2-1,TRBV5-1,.,CASSLAQSSYNEQFF,TGCGCCAGCAGCTTGGCCCAGAGCTCCTACAATGAGCAGTTCTTC
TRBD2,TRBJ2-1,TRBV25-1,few,CASSEPLAGEYEQFF,TGTGCCAGCAGTGAACCACTAGCGGGAGAGTATGAGCAGTTCTTC
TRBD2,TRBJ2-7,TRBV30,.,CAWSGPSSGGAYEQYF,TGTGCCTGGAGTGGCCCCTCTAGCGGGGGTGCCTACGAGCAGTACTTC
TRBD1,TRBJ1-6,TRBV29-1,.,CSVGRDRDSPLHF,TGCAGCGTCGGCCGGGACAGAGATTCACCCCTCCACTTT
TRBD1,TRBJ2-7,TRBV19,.,CASTREGTGTYEQYF,TGTGCCAGTACCAGAGAGGGGACAGGGACCTACGAGCAGTACTTC
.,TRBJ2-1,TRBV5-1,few,CASSSQDYGNEQFF,TGCGCCAGCAGCTCCCAAGACTACGGCAATGAGCAGTTCTTC
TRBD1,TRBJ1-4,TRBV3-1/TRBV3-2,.,CASSQGGTGGGEKLFF,TGTGCCAGCAGCCAAGGGGGGACAGGGGGAGGCGAAAAACTGTTTTTT
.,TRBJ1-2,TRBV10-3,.,CAITAGGPNYGYTF,TGTGCCATCACCGCGGGGGGCCCAAACTATGGCTACACCTTC
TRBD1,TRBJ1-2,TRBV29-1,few,CSVGQGAAVGGYTF,TGCAGCGTTGGACAGGGGGCGGCAGTAGGTGGCTACACCTTC
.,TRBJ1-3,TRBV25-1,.,CASSDRRGGNTIYF,TGTGCCAGCAGTGATCGACGAGGAGGAAACACCATATATTTT
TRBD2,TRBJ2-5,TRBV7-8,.,CASSSTSGRAQETQYF,TGTGCCAGCAGCTCTACTAGCGGGAGGGCCCAAGAGACCCAGTACTTC
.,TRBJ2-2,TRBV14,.,CASSQVAGNTGELFF,TGTGCCAGCAGCCAAGTGGCAGGGAACACCGGGGAGCTGTTTTTT
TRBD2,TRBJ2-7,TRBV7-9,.,CASSLSASGIPKQYF,TGTGCCAGCAGCTTAAGTGCTAGCGGGATCCCGAAGCAGTACTTC
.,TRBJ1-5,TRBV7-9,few,CASSLGQGRNQPQHF,TGTGCCAGCAGCTTAGGGCAGGGGCGCAATCAGCCCCAGCATTTT
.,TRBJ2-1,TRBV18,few,CASSPDNEQFF,TGTGCCAGCTCACCAGACAATGAGCAGTTCTTC
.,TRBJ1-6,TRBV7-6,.,CASSWANNSPLHF,TGTGCCAGCAGCTGGGCCAATAATTCACCCCTCCACTTT
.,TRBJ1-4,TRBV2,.,CASRTHRVTNEKLFF,TGTGCCAGCAGAACTCACAGGGTTACTAATGAAAAACTGTTTTTT
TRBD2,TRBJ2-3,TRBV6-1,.,CASSDDWSGTSTDTQYF,TGTGCCAGCAGTGACGACTGGAGCGGGACTAGCACAGATACGCAGTATTTT
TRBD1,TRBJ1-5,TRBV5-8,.,CASSLQRQGLWSNQPQHF,TGTGCCAGCAGCCTTCAAAGACAGGGGCTGTGGAGCAATCAGCCCCAGCATTTT
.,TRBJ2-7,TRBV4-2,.,CASSLPGQNEQYF,TGTGCCAGCAGCCTCCCGGGTCAGAACGAGCAGTACTTC